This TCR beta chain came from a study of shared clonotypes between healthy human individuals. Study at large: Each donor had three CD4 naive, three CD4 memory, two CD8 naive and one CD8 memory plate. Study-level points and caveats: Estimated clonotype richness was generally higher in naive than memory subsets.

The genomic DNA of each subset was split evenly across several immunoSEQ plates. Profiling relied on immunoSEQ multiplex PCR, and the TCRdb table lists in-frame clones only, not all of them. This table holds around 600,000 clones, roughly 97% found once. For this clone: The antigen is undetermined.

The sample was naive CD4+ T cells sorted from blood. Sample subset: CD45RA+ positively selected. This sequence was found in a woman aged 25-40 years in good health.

CDR3 sequence reads: CASSLADGWKTQYF. In DNA, the CDR3 is TGCGCCAGCAGCTTGGCGGATGGGTGGAAGACCCAGTACTTC. The chain is built from TRBV5-1 and TRBJ2-5; no reliable D call. This CDR3 contains 14 residues. Germline V lookup: CDR1 SGHRS, CDR2 YFSETQ. The ends were cut back, 0 bases at V and 6 bases at J, with 12 bases in the middle.